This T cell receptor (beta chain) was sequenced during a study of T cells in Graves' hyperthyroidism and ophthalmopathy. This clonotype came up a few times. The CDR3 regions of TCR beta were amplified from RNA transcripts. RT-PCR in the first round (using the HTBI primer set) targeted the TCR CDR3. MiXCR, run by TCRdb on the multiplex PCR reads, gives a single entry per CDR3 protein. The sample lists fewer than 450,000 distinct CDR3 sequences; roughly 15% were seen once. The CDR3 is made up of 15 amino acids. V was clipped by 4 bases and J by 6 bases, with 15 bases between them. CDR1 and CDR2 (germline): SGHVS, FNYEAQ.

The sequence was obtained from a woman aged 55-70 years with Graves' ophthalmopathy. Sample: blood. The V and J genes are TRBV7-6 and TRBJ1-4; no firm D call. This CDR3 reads CASSSRLVGDEKLFF. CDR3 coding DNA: TGTGCCAGCAGCTCCCGTCTCGTCGGGGATGAAAAACTGTTTTTT.